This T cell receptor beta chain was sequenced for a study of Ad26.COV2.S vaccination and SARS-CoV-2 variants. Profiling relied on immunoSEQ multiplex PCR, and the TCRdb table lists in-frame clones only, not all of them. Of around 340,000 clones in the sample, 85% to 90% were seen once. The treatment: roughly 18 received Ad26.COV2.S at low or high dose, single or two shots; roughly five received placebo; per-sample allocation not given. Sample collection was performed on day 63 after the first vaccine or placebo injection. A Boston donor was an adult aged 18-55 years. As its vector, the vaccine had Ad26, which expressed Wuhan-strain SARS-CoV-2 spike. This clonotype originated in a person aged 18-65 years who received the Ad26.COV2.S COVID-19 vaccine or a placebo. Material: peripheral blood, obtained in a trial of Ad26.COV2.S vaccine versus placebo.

In DNA, the CDR3 is TGTGCCAGCAGCCAAGATCTCGATCAGGAACGTGGTTCACCCCTCCACTTT. It is translated as CASSQDLDQERGSPLHF. The gene calls are TRBV4-2 and TRBJ1-6, with D hard to call. Looked up from germline, CDR1 is LGHNA and CDR2 is YNFKEQ. V shed 0 bases and J shed 9 bases, with 18 bases lying between them. The CDR3 loop spans 17 amino acids.